This TCR beta chain emerged from a study of shared clonotypes between healthy human individuals. Donors had no recently reported acute infections or vaccinations and were HIV-negative. Libraries were prepared by immunoSEQ multiplex PCR; TCRdb keeps only in-frame clonotypes and omits some of them. This sample has 2 million to 2.5 million clones; approximately 94% occur once, and the top ten carry roughly 0.13%. This CDR3 comprises 13 residues. Germline values: CDR1 MNHNY, CDR2 SVGAGI (reference sequence). The V gene end was trimmed by 4 bases and the J gene end by 5 bases; junction bases not matched to a gene: 4. The study's findings and limits: Among non-shared clonotypes, generation probabilities were lower than among those shared by all four donors. Naive CD4 clonotype sharing across a few donors was about 5%.

Note on this clone: The antigen is unknown.

This TCR was sampled from a man younger than 35 in good health. This chain links TRBV6-6 with TRBJ2-5, with TRBD2 matching 7 bases. Sequenced material: naive CD4+ T cells sorted from blood. Subset reported: CD45RA+ positively selected. The CDR3 DNA sequence: TGTGCCAGCAGTTTGGGGGAGGGGGAGACCCAGTACTTC. It encodes CASSLGEGETQYF.